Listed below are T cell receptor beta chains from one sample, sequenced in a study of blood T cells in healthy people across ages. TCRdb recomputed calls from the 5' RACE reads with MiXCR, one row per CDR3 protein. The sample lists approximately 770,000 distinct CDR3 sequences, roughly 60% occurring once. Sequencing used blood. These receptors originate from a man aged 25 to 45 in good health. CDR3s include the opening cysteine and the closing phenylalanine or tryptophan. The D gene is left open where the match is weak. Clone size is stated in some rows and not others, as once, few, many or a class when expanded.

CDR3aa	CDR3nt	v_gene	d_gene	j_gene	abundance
CASSLGDSQYF	TGTGCCAGCAGTCTGGGGGACTCTCAGTACTTC	TRBV12-3/TRBV12-4	-	TRBJ2-5	-
CSVGSSRGNEQFF	TGCAGCGTTGGGTCTAGCCGTGGGAATGAGCAGTTCTTC	TRBV29-1	-	TRBJ2-1	-
CSVGPGGDGGADTQYF	TGCAGCGTAGGCCCCGGAGGGGATGGGGGGGCAGATACGCAGTATTTT	TRBV29-1	TRBD2	TRBJ2-3	-
CASSPGEANSPLHF	TGTGCCAGCAGCCCGGGGGAGGCAAATTCACCCCTCCACTTT	TRBV7-8	-	TRBJ1-6	-
CSASQGIGSDTQYF	TGCAGTGCTTCACAGGGGATTGGTTCGGATACGCAGTATTTT	TRBV20-1	TRBD1	TRBJ2-3	few
CASSPGAGSSPLHF	TGTGCCAGCAGTCCCGGGGCAGGGAGTTCACCCCTCCACTTT	TRBV6-5	-	TRBJ1-6	-
CAISERGGADSPLHF	TGTGCCATCAGTGAGCGAGGGGGGGCCGACTCACCCCTCCACTTT	TRBV10-3	-	TRBJ1-6	-
CASSLVGSMGFF	TGTGCCAGCAGCTTAGTCGGCTCCATGGGGTTCTTC	TRBV7-9	-	TRBJ2-1	-
CASSLWVEQFF	TGTGCCAGCAGTTTATGGGTTGAGCAGTTCTTC	TRBV28	-	TRBJ2-1	-
CSVESGRQETQYF	TGCAGCGTTGAATCGGGGCGCCAAGAGACCCAGTACTTC	TRBV29-1	-	TRBJ2-5	-
CASDIWGEQFF	TGTGCCAGCGACATCTGGGGTGAGCAGTTCTTC	TRBV11-2	-	TRBJ2-1	few
CASSLEASGSTDTQYF	TGTGCCAGCAGCTTAGAGGCCAGCGGGAGCACAGATACGCAGTATTTT	TRBV7-6	-	TRBJ2-3	-
CAISGRDRGDEQYF	TGTGCCATCAGTGGCCGGGACAGGGGTGACGAGCAGTACTTC	TRBV10-3	TRBD1	TRBJ2-7	-
CSAIRRQGSPGELFF	TGCAGTGCGATCCGCAGACAGGGTTCTCCCGGGGAGCTGTTTTTT	TRBV20-1	TRBD1	TRBJ2-2	-
CASSQAGTLDTQYF	TGTGCCAGCAGCCAAGCGGGAACACTAGATACGCAGTATTTT	TRBV7-3	TRBD2	TRBJ2-3	few
CASSLQAHYGEQYF	TGTGCCAGCAGTTTACAGGCCCACTACGGCGAGCAGTACTTC	TRBV28	-	TRBJ2-7	-
CASSLEAAYNEQFF	TGCGCCAGCAGCTTGGAGGCCGCCTACAATGAGCAGTTCTTC	TRBV5-1	-	TRBJ2-1	few
CASSPGTTKTQYF	TGTGCCAGCAGCCCAGGGACTACAAAGACCCAGTACTTC	TRBV7-3	TRBD2	TRBJ2-5	few
CASSLATRGRDYGYTF	TGTGCCAGCAGCTTAGCCACCCGTGGTAGGGACTATGGCTACACCTTC	TRBV7-9	-	TRBJ1-2	-
CASSAPNYGYTF	TGTGCCAGCAGCGCGCCAAACTATGGCTACACCTTC	TRBV11-2	-	TRBJ1-2	few
CASSLVSRSKNIQYF	TGTGCCAGCAGCTTAGTTAGCAGGTCCAAAAACATTCAGTACTTC	TRBV7-2	-	TRBJ2-4	-
CASSLAVAAYNEQFF	TGTGCCAGCAGCTTAGCGGTAGCGGCCTACAATGAGCAGTTCTTC	TRBV7-2	-	TRBJ2-1	few
CASGGLTEAFF	TGTGCCAGCGGGGGACTCACTGAAGCTTTCTTT	TRBV6-6	-	TRBJ1-1	-
CATRRQVEGEQYF	TGTGCCACCAGACGTCAGGTTGAGGGCGAGCAGTACTTC	TRBV24-1	-	TRBJ2-7	-
CASSIKLAPADTQYF	TGTGCCAGCAGCATCAAACTAGCGCCCGCGGATACGCAGTATTTT	TRBV7-2	TRBD2	TRBJ2-3	-
CSAQPGLAGTDTQYF	TGCAGTGCCCAGCCGGGACTAGCAGGCACAGATACGCAGTATTTT	TRBV20-1	TRBD2	TRBJ2-3	-
CASSQDYWGAYEQYF	TGTGCCAGCAGCCAAGATTATTGGGGGGCTTACGAGCAGTACTTC	TRBV4-2	-	TRBJ2-7	-
CAISDLSDRGYTF	TGTGCCATCAGTGACCTAAGCGATAGGGGCTACACCTTC	TRBV10-3	-	TRBJ1-2	-
CASSLLGHLDEQYF	TGTGCCAGCAGCTTACTGGGCCACCTTGACGAGCAGTACTTC	TRBV7-2	-	TRBJ2-7	-
CASSPLNGEGETQYF	TGTGCCAGCAGCCCCCTAAACGGGGAGGGAGAGACCCAGTACTTC	TRBV7-8	TRBD2	TRBJ2-5	many
CAWSARVKGHNEQFF	TGTGCCTGGAGCGCCAGGGTAAAAGGCCACAATGAGCAGTTCTTC	TRBV30	-	TRBJ2-1	few
CASSTGLAGTEQYF	TGTGCCAGCAGTACGGGACTAGCGGGAACCGAGCAGTACTTC	TRBV6-1	TRBD2	TRBJ2-7	-
CASSLAGQGTDTQYF	TGTGCCAGCAGTTTAGCGGGACAGGGGACAGATACGCAGTATTTT	TRBV28	TRBD1	TRBJ2-3	-
CASSPDPQETQFF	TGTGCCAGCAGCCCCGATCCACAAGAGACCCAGTTCTTC	TRBV3-1	-	TRBJ2-1	-
CATAGTSGYEQFF	TGTGCCACAGCCGGGACTAGTGGGTATGAGCAGTTCTTC	TRBV24-1	TRBD2	TRBJ2-1	-
CASSQDLGTSGNIQYF	TGTGCCAGCAGCCAAGATTTGGGGACTAGCGGAAACATTCAGTACTTC	TRBV4-2	TRBD2	TRBJ2-4	-
CVLTGGPRDTQYF	TGTGTTTTAACGGGGGGCCCGCGAGATACGCAGTATTTT	TRBV6-4	-	TRBJ2-3	-
CASQRSANNSPLHF	TGTGCCAGCCAACGGTCCGCAAATAATTCACCCCTCCACTTT	TRBV2	-	TRBJ1-6	few
CASSLVVRGRRADTQYF	TGTGCCAGCAGCTTAGTTGTTAGGGGGCGGCGGGCAGATACGCAGTATTTT	TRBV7-2	TRBD1	TRBJ2-3	-
CASSPHLSGGGNEQFF	TGTGCCAGCAGTCCACACCTTTCGGGGGGTGGGAATGAGCAGTTCTTC	TRBV28	TRBD2	TRBJ2-1	-
CAISFLTGLSYEQYF	TGTGCCATCAGTTTTCTAACAGGGCTATCCTACGAGCAGTACTTC	TRBV10-3	-	TRBJ2-7	few
CASSSRTAYNEQFF	TGTGCCAGCAGTTCCCGGACAGCCTACAATGAGCAGTTCTTC	TRBV6-2/TRBV6-3	-	TRBJ2-1	few
CASSPRAGARIKETQYF	TGTGCCAGCAGTCCTCGAGCGGGAGCTCGCATAAAAGAGACCCAGTACTTC	TRBV6-2/TRBV6-3	TRBD2	TRBJ2-5	-
CASSKARAISYEQYF	TGTGCCAGCAGCAAGGCTAGGGCAATCTCCTACGAGCAGTACTTC	TRBV11-2	-	TRBJ2-7	-
CSVAVLDEQFF	TGCAGCGTTGCCGTTTTAGATGAGCAGTTCTTC	TRBV29-1	-	TRBJ2-1	-
CASSQIGTGLDEQYF	TGCGCCAGCAGCCAAATCGGGACAGGGTTGGACGAGCAGTACTTC	TRBV4-3	TRBD1	TRBJ2-7	few
CASSSGQTNSPLHF	TGCGCCAGCAGCTCGGGACAGACGAATTCACCCCTCCACTTT	TRBV5-1	TRBD1	TRBJ1-6	-
CSVASRGEQFF	TGCAGCGTTGCTTCTAGGGGCGAGCAGTTCTTC	TRBV29-1	-	TRBJ2-1	few
CASSLSGVNEQYF	TGTGCCAGCAGTTTATCTGGGGTCAATGAGCAGTACTTC	TRBV12-3/TRBV12-4	-	TRBJ2-4	-
CASSSQGQGLYGYTF	TGTGCCAGCAGTTCCCAAGGACAGGGTCTCTATGGCTACACCTTC	TRBV6-5	TRBD1	TRBJ1-2	once
CAGQGASEKLFF	TGTGCCGGACAGGGGGCGAGTGAAAAACTGTTTTTT	TRBV7-9	TRBD1	TRBJ1-4	-
CASRGVSSPLHF	TGTGCCAGCCGCGGGGTTTCATCACCCCTCCACTTT	TRBV27	-	TRBJ1-6	-
CASSRQVTDYGYTF	TGTGCCAGCAGTCGACAGGTGACCGACTATGGCTACACCTTC	TRBV12-3/TRBV12-4	-	TRBJ1-2	few
CASSLGAQPYEQYF	TGTGCCAGCAGCTTAGGGGCCCAACCCTACGAGCAGTACTTC	TRBV7-2	-	TRBJ2-7	few